The rows below give T cell receptor beta chains drawn from one sample of a study of Ad26.COV2.S vaccination and SARS-CoV-2 variants. Produced via immunoSEQ multiplex PCR; TCRdb's table is partial and in-frame only. Of some 300,000 clones in the sample, around 81% are singletons; the top ten hold approximately 2.1%. Material: peripheral blood, obtained in a trial of Ad26.COV2.S vaccine versus placebo. Receptors were obtained from a person aged 18 to 59 who received the Ad26.COV2.S COVID-19 vaccine or a placebo. Each CDR3 is given with its conserved first and last residue. The D gene is left open where the match is weak. Size is stated for part of the rows, as once, few or many counts, or as a class when the clone is expanded.

CASSVDDAAGRKETQYF,TGTGCCAGCAGCGTAGATGATGCGGCGGGGAGAAAAGAGACCCAGTACTTC,TRBJ2-5,17,TRBV9,NA,NA
CASSPTGSNEKLFF,TGTGCCAGCAGCCCAACGGGGAGCAATGAAAAACTGTTTTTT,TRBJ1-4,14,TRBV7-2,NA,few
CASSFLTSGAIDTQYF,TGCGCCAGCAGCTTCTTGACTAGCGGGGCCATAGATACGCAGTATTTT,TRBJ2-3,16,TRBV5-1,TRBD2,NA
CAISADRGNTGELFF,TGTGCCATCAGCGCAGACAGGGGGAACACCGGGGAGCTGTTTTTT,TRBJ2-2,15,TRBV10-3,TRBD1,NA
CASRQGASGNTIYF,TGTGCCAGTAGACAGGGGGCTTCTGGAAACACCATATATTTT,TRBJ1-3,14,TRBV19,TRBD1,NA
CASRAGQTYEQYF,TGTGCCAGCAGGGCCGGACAGACCTACGAGCAGTACTTC,TRBJ2-7,13,TRBV2,NA,few
CASSQEQGNQPQHF,TGCGCCAGCAGCCAAGAACAGGGTAATCAGCCCCAGCATTTT,TRBJ1-5,14,TRBV4-1,NA,NA
CASSSGRGDEQYF,TGTGCCAGCAGCTCCGGAAGAGGGGACGAGCAGTACTTC,TRBJ2-7,13,TRBV5-5,NA,NA
CASSAGRHYGYTF,TGTGCCAGCAGCGCTGGGAGGCACTATGGCTACACCTTC,TRBJ1-2,13,TRBV14,NA,NA
CASLAGTGLYEQYF,TGTGCCAGCCTAGCCGGGACAGGATTATACGAGCAGTACTTC,TRBJ2-7,14,TRBV6-6,TRBD1,NA
CASSYSNSGANVLTF,TGTGCCAGCAGTTACTCCAACTCTGGGGCCAACGTCCTGACTTTC,TRBJ2-6,15,TRBV6-5,NA,NA
CASSLNGEGITEAFF,TGTGCCAGCAGCTTGAACGGGGAGGGGATCACTGAAGCTTTCTTT,TRBJ1-1,15,TRBV5-6,NA,NA
CASRGHRGEGYTF,TGTGCCAGCAGGGGCCACAGGGGTGAAGGCTACACCTTC,TRBJ1-2,13,TRBV12-3/TRBV12-4,TRBD1,NA
CAISEPRTGENYGYTF,TGTGCCATCAGTGAGCCTAGGACAGGGGAAAACTATGGCTACACCTTC,TRBJ1-2,16,TRBV10-3,TRBD1,NA
CASSFRVAYEQYF,TGTGCCAGCAGTTTTAGGGTGGCCTACGAGCAGTACTTC,TRBJ2-7,13,TRBV12-3/TRBV12-4,NA,NA
CSAARTGGQRTGELFF,TGCAGCGCCGCAAGGACAGGGGGCCAGAGGACCGGGGAGCTGTTTTTT,TRBJ2-2,16,TRBV29-1,TRBD1,NA
CASSQQGNYGYTF,TGTGCCAGCAGTCAACAGGGGAACTATGGCTACACCTTC,TRBJ1-2,13,TRBV27,TRBD1,few
CASSPTGLEETQYF,TGTGCTAGCAGCCCGACAGGTCTGGAGGAGACCCAGTACTTC,TRBJ2-5,14,TRBV7-7,NA,NA
CSVRQAKAESYGYTF,TGCAGCGTTCGACAGGCCAAGGCGGAAAGCTATGGCTACACCTTC,TRBJ1-2,15,TRBV29-1,NA,NA
CASSWGRGGNEKLFF,TGCGCCAGCAGCTGGGGCCGAGGGGGTAATGAAAAACTGTTTTTT,TRBJ1-4,15,TRBV5-1,NA,NA
CASRRQGNSNQPQHF,TGTGCCAGTAGACGACAGGGGAATAGCAATCAGCCCCAGCATTTT,TRBJ1-5,15,TRBV19,TRBD1,NA
CARSLQGQVLATNEKLFF,TGTGCCAGAAGCCTACAGGGTCAGGTATTGGCAACTAATGAAAAACTGTTTTTT,TRBJ1-4,18,TRBV5-3,NA,NA
CASSQDGETGANVLTF,TGCGCCAGCAGCCAAGACGGGGAAACTGGGGCCAACGTCCTGACTTTC,TRBJ2-6,16,TRBV4-1,NA,few
CASSFTGAGNTIYF,TGTGCCAGCAGTTTTACAGGGGCTGGAAACACCATATATTTT,TRBJ1-3,14,TRBV28,TRBD1,NA
CASRLTGYEQYF,TGTGCCAGCAGACTGACAGGGTACGAGCAGTACTTC,TRBJ2-7,12,TRBV28,TRBD1,few
CASSKTSGNNEQFF,TGCGCCAGCAGTAAGACTAGCGGCAACAATGAGCAGTTCTTC,TRBJ2-1,14,TRBV5-1,TRBD2,NA